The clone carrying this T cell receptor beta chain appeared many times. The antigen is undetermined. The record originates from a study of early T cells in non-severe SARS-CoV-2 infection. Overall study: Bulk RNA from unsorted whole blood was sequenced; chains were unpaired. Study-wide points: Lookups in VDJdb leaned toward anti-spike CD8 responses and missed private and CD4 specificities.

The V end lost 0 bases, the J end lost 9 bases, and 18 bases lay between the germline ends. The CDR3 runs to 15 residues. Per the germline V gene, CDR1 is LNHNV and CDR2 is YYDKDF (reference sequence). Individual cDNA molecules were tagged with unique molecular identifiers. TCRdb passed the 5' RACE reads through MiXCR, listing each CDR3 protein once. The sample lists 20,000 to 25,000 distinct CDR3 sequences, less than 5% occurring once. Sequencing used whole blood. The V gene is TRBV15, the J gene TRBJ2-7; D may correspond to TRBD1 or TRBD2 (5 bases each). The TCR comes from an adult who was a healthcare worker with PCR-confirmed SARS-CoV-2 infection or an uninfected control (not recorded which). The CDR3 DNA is TGTGCCACCAGCAGAGATTCGTGGGACGGGACGGGGCAGTACTTC. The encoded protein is CATSRDSWDGTGQYF. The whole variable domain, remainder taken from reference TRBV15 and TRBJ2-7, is DAMVIQNPRYQVTQFGKPVTLSCSQTLNHNVMYWYQQKSSQAPKLLFHYYDKDFNNEADTPDNFQSRRPNTSFCFLDIRSPGLGDTAMYLCATSRDSWDGTGQYFGPGTRLTVT.